Below, 11 T cell receptor beta chains from the same sample are listed, as sequenced in a study of T cells after yellow fever vaccination. One entry per CDR3 protein, called by TCRdb with MiXCR from the 5' RACE reads. The sample shows around 320,000 distinct CDR3 sequences, 8.5% to 10% of them seen only once. The input for sequencing was CD4+ T cells sorted from PBMCs, taken 5 days after the yellow fever booster vaccination. Receptors were obtained from a young man who received the YFV17D yellow fever vaccine.

The chain employs TRBV4-1 and TRBJ2-7, with D perhaps matching TRBD1 or TRBD2 (5 bases each). CDR1 is MGHRA, CDR2 YSYEKL, per germline. This CDR3 is built from 15 residues. With 3 bases removed from V and 1 base from J, the gap between germline ends came to 13 bases. The CDR3 DNA reads TGCGCCAGCAGCCATCACCGGGACCGGTCCTACGAGCAGTACTTC. Translated: CASSHHRDRSYEQYF.

The V call is TRBV5-6, the J call TRBJ2-7, with D perhaps assigned TRBD1 or TRBD2 (5 bases each). The CDR3 covers 14 residues. V lost 5 bases and J lost 4, with 16 bases in between. Looked up from germline, CDR1 is SGHDT and CDR2 is YYEEEE. Written as DNA, the CDR3 is TGTGCCAGCAGTGGGGCGGCCAGGAGGTACGAGCAGTACGTC. Its protein product is CASSGAARRYEQYV.

This clonotype was found a few times. The V and J genes are TRBV5-1 and TRBJ2-2; no clear D gene. Per germline, CDR1 SGHRS and CDR2 YFSETQ. The CDR3 has 15 residues. V dropped 4 bases and J dropped 7 bases, with 17 bases sitting between them. The CDR3: CASSQSPPSGGELFF. CDR3 sequence (DNA): TGCGCCAGCAGCCAATCTCCCCCTTCGGGCGGGGAGCTGTTTTTT.

Only a few counts were recorded for this clonotype. J is TRBJ2-5 and V is TRBV20-1; D perhaps matches TRBD2 (5 bases). From germline, CDR1 is DFQATT and CDR2 SNEGSKA (reference sequence). The CDR3 spans 14 residues. V shed 0 bases and J shed 2 bases, with 10 bases lying between them. This CDR3 is CSARDPSRQETQYF. The DNA of the CDR3 is TGCAGTGCTAGAGATCCTAGCCGTCAAGAGACCCAGTACTTC.

This clonotype appeared a few times. The rearrangement uses TRBV6-5 and TRBJ2-7; D is tentatively TRBD1 or TRBD2 (7 bases each). The germline gives CDR1 MNHEY, CDR2 SVGAGI. There are 15 residues in the CDR3. Trimming left V 2 bases short and J 3 bases short, with 14 bases between. CDR3 in amino acids: CASSYGGDSVYEQYF. CDR3 bases: TGTGCCAGCAGTTACGGGGGGGACAGTGTCTACGAGCAGTACTTC.

The chain uses TRBV6-6 and TRBJ2-5, with D uncertain. CDR3 size: 15 residues. V was clipped by 2 bases and J by 1 base, with 11 bases between them. Germline CDR1 reads MNHNY; CDR2 reads SVGAGI (reference sequence). The CDR3 reads CASSYIGSPQETQYF. The CDR3 nucleotides read TGTGCCAGCAGTTACATCGGCAGCCCCCAAGAGACCCAGTACTTC.

Regarding this clonotype: A read error may produce the germline difference seen at one junction end. The chain recombines TRBV7-7 with TRBJ2-1; 7 nucleotides agree with TRBD1. The CDR3 has 15 residues. Germline V CDR1 and CDR2: SSHAT, FNYEAQ (reference sequence). The CDR3, as DNA: TGTGCTAGCAGCCCGGGACAGTACGGCTACAATGAGCAGTTCTTC. The encoded protein is CASSPGQYGYNEQFF.

V and J are TRBV12-3 or TRBV12-4 and TRBJ2-3, with 10 positions matching TRBD2. This CDR3 is 16 amino acids long. Germline trimming cut 0 bases from V and 7 bases from J; bases unmatched to any gene: 7. The CDR3 sequence: CASSLASSGGPNTQYF. DNA of the CDR3: TGTGCCAGCAGTTTAGCGTCTAGCGGGGGTCCCAATACGCAGTATTTT.

The chain has TRBV20-1 and TRBJ1-1; the match to TRBD1 covers 8 bases. Looked up from germline, CDR1 is DFQATT and CDR2 is SNEGSKA (reference sequence). This CDR3 has 13 residues. The J segment lost 3 bases and the V segment lost 5 bases, leaving 5 bases of the junction unmatched. Here the CDR3 DNA reads TGCAGTGCTGGGACAGGAGGTTACACTGAAGCTTTCTTT. Residues: CSAGTGGYTEAFF.

This clonotype has at least ten counts. The V call is TRBV4-1, the J call TRBJ1-6, with 10 bases matching TRBD1. Germline loops: CDR1 MGHRA, CDR2 YSYEKL. The CDR3 covers 19 residues. Trimming took 2 bases from V and 0 from J; bases not matched to a gene: 7. Here the CDR3 DNA reads TGCGCCAGCAGCCAAACACCGGGACAGGGGAGCTCCTATAATTCACCCCTCCACTTT. Amino acid sequence: CASSQTPGQGSSYNSPLHF.

The V and J genes are TRBV12-5 and TRBJ2-2, with D unresolved. The germline V gene has CDR1 LGHNT and CDR2 FRNRAP. The V end was cut by 2 bases, the J end by 6 bases, with 7 bases between. This CDR3 is built from 13 residues. The CDR3 here is CASGLSGPGELFF. In DNA, the CDR3 is TGTGCTAGTGGTTTGAGTGGACCCGGGGAGCTGTTTTTT.